This TCR beta chain was captured in a study of blood T cells in healthy people across ages. Study results and limitations: There were more naive CD4+ cells and higher diversity in long-lived donors than in aged donors. Across samples, TCR beta diversity tracked strongly with naive T cell percentage.

Trimming removed 0 bases from V and 1 base from J, with 9 bases in between. The germline V gene has CDR1 LGHNA and CDR2 YNFKEQ. This CDR3 is built from 15 residues. A word on this clonotype: Its cognate antigen is unknown.

It was with a sample-barcoded 5' primer and a J-beta primer mix that a second PCR of roughly 7 to 12 cycles was run. Each CDR3 protein is one row after TCRdb ran MiXCR on the 5' RACE reads. The top ten hold roughly 24% of the sample, which has some 1,800,000 distinct CDR3 sequences, around 42% seen once. The sequence derives from a human donor in good health. The chain employs TRBV4-2 and TRBJ1-1, with a tentative D call TRBD1 (6 bases). Material for sequencing was blood. CDR3 loop: CASSQDWTANTEAFF. DNA for the CDR3: TGTGCCAGCAGCCAAGATTGGACAGCGAACACTGAAGCTTTCTTT.